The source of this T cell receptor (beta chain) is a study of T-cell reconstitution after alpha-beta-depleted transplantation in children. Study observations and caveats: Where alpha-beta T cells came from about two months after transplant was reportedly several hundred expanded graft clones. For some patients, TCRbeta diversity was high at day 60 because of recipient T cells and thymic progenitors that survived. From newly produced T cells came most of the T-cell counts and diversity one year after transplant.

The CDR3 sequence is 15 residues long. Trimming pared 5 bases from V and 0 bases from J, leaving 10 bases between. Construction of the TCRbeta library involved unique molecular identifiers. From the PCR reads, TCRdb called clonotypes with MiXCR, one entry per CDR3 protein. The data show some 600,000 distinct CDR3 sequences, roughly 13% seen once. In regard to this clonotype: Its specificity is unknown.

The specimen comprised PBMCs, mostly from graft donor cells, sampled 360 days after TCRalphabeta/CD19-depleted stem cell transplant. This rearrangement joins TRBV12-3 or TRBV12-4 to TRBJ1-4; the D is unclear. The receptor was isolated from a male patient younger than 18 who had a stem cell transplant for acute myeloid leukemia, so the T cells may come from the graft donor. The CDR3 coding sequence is TGTGCCAGCAGTCCTCGGATACCAACTAATGAAAAACTGTTTTTT. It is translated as CASSPRIPTNEKLFF.